This T cell receptor beta chain was sequenced for a study of CD8+ T cells in alopecia areata. Study details: Disease severity was quantified as SALT score of affected scalp area.

Germline trimming cut 4 bases from V and 0 bases from J; bases unmatched to any gene: 0. The CDR3 is made up of 16 amino acids. The germline V gene encodes CDR1 MGHDK and CDR2 SYGVNS. Study-level findings and limits: The study found that many expanded lesional clones persisted in scalp and blood during tofacitinib.

As to this clone: What it recognizes is unknown.

Treatment specified: oral pan-JAK inhibitor, 5-10 mg twice daily. cDNA serving as the sequencing template came from extracted, reverse transcribed RNA. The method was immunoSEQ multiplex PCR; TCRdb's version includes in-frame clones alone and lacks a portion of them. Of more than 200,000 clones in the sample, 66% were seen once. V and J are TRBV25-1 and TRBJ2-6; 10 bases map to TRBD2. Here the sequenced sample was CD4+ T cells sorted from blood, taken at week 44, from a patient treated with tofacitinib. This TCR was recovered from a human donor with alopecia areata. CDR3 amino acids: CASSGLAGSGANVLTF. For the CDR3, the DNA is TGTGCCAGCAGTGGACTAGCGGGCTCTGGGGCCAACGTCCTGACTTTC.